The next 20 T cell receptor beta chains were all read from a single sample in a study of a mutant IDH1 vaccine in newly diagnosed glioma. Their specific antigens are unknown. The protocol was immunoSEQ multiplex PCR, while the TCRdb copy is restricted to in-frame clones and leaves out a portion. The table records some 31,000 clones, about 80% of them present only once. This sample's time point: week 47, end of study. Vaccination used 300 ug of mutant IDH1 20-mer peptide per dose, with topical imiquimod. The starting material was PBMCs, obtained from a glioma patient whose treatment included an IDH1 peptide vaccine. The receptors here all came from a man between 25 and 39 years old with glioma.

V and J are TRBV27 and TRBJ1-2, with 8 bases lining up with TRBD1. Germline V CDR1 and CDR2: MNHEY, SMNVEV (reference sequence). This CDR3 has 15 amino acids. V lost 2 bases and J lost 4; bases outside the gene matches: 6. The CDR3 loop is CASSLRGQAFYGYTF. CDR3 bases: TGTGCCAGCAGTTTACGGGGACAGGCTTTCTATGGCTACACCTTC.

The gene calls are TRBV7-8 and TRBJ2-7; TRBD2 is a possible D gene (6 bases). Trimming removed 1 base from V and 1 base from J, with 11 bases in between. The CDR3 is made up of 15 amino acids. CDR1 and CDR2 from the germline V gene are SGHVS and FQNEAQ. The CDR3 sequence is CASSLEKGTSYEQYF. The CDR3 bases are TGTGCCAGCAGCTTAGAGAAAGGGACTTCCTACGAGCAGTACTTC.

This chain joins TRBV9 and TRBJ1-1, with D maybe TRBD1 (6 bases). Germline CDR1 reads SGDLS; CDR2 reads YYNGEE. The CDR3 has 15 amino acids. Deletions cut 1 base from V and 8 bases from J, with 18 bases between. The CDR3 coding sequence is TGTGCCAGCAGCGTATTAGGGGGGGGAGGGAACGAAGCTTTCTTT. This codes for CASSVLGGGGNEAFF.

The genes are TRBV6-1 and TRBJ1-6, with 11 bases lining up with TRBD1. V trimming: 6 bases; J trimming: 9 bases; junction bases outside the gene matches: 4. The CDR3 length is 14 residues. Looked up from germline, CDR1 is MNHNS and CDR2 is SASEGT. CDR3 sequence (DNA): TGTGCCAGCAGCCAGGGACAGGGGGGTTCACCCCTCCACTTT. Encoded protein: CASSQGQGGSPLHF.

This sequence joins TRBV19 and TRBJ2-2; a weak D match, TRBD2 (6 bases). Germline CDR1 and CDR2: LNHDA and SQIVND (reference sequence). This CDR3 is 15 amino acids long. The ends were cut back, 1 base at V and 3 bases at J, with 9 bases in the middle. CDR3: CASSIGRGYTGELFF. Here the CDR3 DNA reads TGTGCCAGTAGTATAGGTCGGGGGTACACCGGGGAGCTGTTTTTT.

The chain combines TRBV7-2 with TRBJ1-4; D is perhaps TRBD1 (6 bases). V dropped 1 base and J dropped 4 bases, with 10 bases sitting between them. The germline V gene has CDR1 SGHTA and CDR2 FQGNSA. This CDR3 contains 15 residues. In nucleotides, the CDR3 is TGTGCCAGCAGCTTAGGAATACAGGGTAATGAAAAACTGTTTTTT. This sequence encodes CASSLGIQGNEKLFF.

This rearrangement joins TRBV5-1 to TRBJ1-1; perhaps TRBD1 as D (6 bases). The CDR3 has 14 amino acids. Per the germline V gene, CDR1 is SGHRS and CDR2 is YFSETQ. V was shortened by 5 bases and J by 1 base, with 12 bases between the two germline ends. The CDR3: CASSSGTRNTEAFF. The CDR3 nucleotides read TGCGCCAGCAGTTCTGGGACAAGGAACACTGAAGCTTTCTTT.

This chain joins TRBV11-3 and TRBJ2-3, with 12 bases matching TRBD2. CDR1 is SGHNT and CDR2 is YENEEA in the germline V gene. The CDR3 is 17 residues long. Losses at the gene ends were 3 bases for V and 4 bases for J; bases not matched to a gene: 8. This chain's CDR3 is CASSFAGTSGLADTQYF. In DNA, the CDR3 is TGTGCCAGCAGCTTTGCGGGGACTAGCGGGTTAGCAGATACGCAGTATTTT.

The chain combines TRBV28 with TRBJ1-4, with D unresolved. The V gene's germline CDR1 is MDHEN and CDR2 SYDVKM. The CDR3 runs 15 residues. V was clipped by 4 bases and J by 8 bases, with 17 bases between them. The CDR3 bases are TGTGCCAGCAGTTCATCAATACCCAGCTGGGAAAAACTGTTTTTT. Protein product: CASSSSIPSWEKLFF.

The gene calls are TRBV28 and TRBJ2-3, with D possibly being TRBD1 (6 bases). This CDR3 spans 15 amino acids. Trimming pared 7 bases from V and 5 bases from J, leaving 19 bases between. The germline V gene encodes CDR1 MDHEN and CDR2 SYDVKM. The CDR3 sequence: CASTPQGISLDTQYF. In nucleotides, the CDR3 is TGTGCCAGCACGCCACAGGGTATAAGTTTAGATACGCAGTATTTT.

The V and J genes are TRBV11-3 and TRBJ2-5, with D perhaps matching TRBD1 or TRBD2 (6 bases each). The CDR3 has 16 residues. The germline V gene has CDR1 SGHNT and CDR2 YENEEA. The V gene lost 5 bases and the J gene lost 5 bases, with 21 bases spanning the gap. CDR3 region: CASSPGRTTGIETQYF. The CDR3 bases are TGTGCCAGCAGCCCCGGGCGGACTACAGGGATCGAGACCCAGTACTTC. The whole variable domain, filled in from reference TRBV11-3 and TRBJ2-5, reads EAGVVQSPRYKIIEKKQPVAFWCNPISGHNTLYWYLQNLGQGPELLIRYENEEAVDDSQLPKDRFSAERLKGVDSTLKIQPAELGDSAVYLCASSPGRTTGIETQYFGPGTRLLVL.

This sequence joins TRBV2 and TRBJ2-1; weak D call: TRBD1 (6 bases). V was trimmed by 2 bases and J by 9 bases, leaving 8 bases between them. The CDR3 is 12 amino acids. Germline-derived CDR1 and CDR2 are SNHLY and FYNNEI. The chain's CDR3 is CASSEWGREQFF. CDR3 DNA sequence: TGTGCCAGCAGTGAATGGGGGCGTGAGCAGTTCTTC.

CDR3 coding DNA: TGTGCCAGTAGTATTGTTGGGACAGGATCCTACGAGCAGTACTTC. Translating it yields CASSIVGTGSYEQYF. The genes are TRBV19 and TRBJ2-7; TRBD1 aligns across 8 bases. This CDR3 contains 15 residues. Germline values: CDR1 LNHDA, CDR2 SQIVND (reference sequence). V was pared by 3 bases and J by 1 base, with 5 bases of the junction left unmatched. The complete variable domain, with remaining parts taken from reference TRBV19 and TRBJ2-7, reads DGGITQSPKYLFRKEGQNVTLSCEQNLNHDAMYWYRQDPGQGLRLIYYSQIVNDFQKGDIAEGYSVSREKKESFPLTVTSAQKNPTAFYLCASSIVGTGSYEQYFGPGTRLTVT.

The chain employs TRBV7-8 and TRBJ1-1, with D perhaps TRBD1 (6 bases). The CDR3 has 15 amino acids. V lost 2 bases to trimming and J lost 5 bases, with 15 bases between them. The germline V gene has CDR1 SGHVS and CDR2 FQNEAQ. The CDR3 DNA reads as TGTGCCAGCAGCTTAACTGTTACAGGGAGAACTGAAGCTTTCTTT. Amino acids: CASSLTVTGRTEAFF.

The V and J genes are TRBV5-6 and TRBJ1-4, with unresolved D. The CDR3 has 15 residues. Germline lookup yields CDR1 SGHDT and CDR2 YYEEEE. V was cut by 6 bases and J by 5 bases, with 17 bases left in between. In DNA form, the CDR3 reads TGTGCCAGCATTGGAATTGTAGTCTTGAATGAAAAACTGTTTTTT. Translation: CASIGIVVLNEKLFF.

This clone was seen only a few times. The chain links TRBV6-5 to TRBJ1-1, with D maybe TRBD1 (6 bases). CDR1 is MNHEY and CDR2 is SVGAGI in the germline V gene. CDR3 length: 15 residues. V lost 5 bases, J lost 7 bases, and 20 bases lay in between. In DNA form, the CDR3 reads TGTGCCAGCAGTGGCCAGGGGCAGGGACTTATTGAAGCTTTCTTT. This codes for CASSGQGQGLIEAFF.

The chain employs TRBV14 and TRBJ2-7; D uncertain. CDR1 is SGHDN, CDR2 FVKESK, per germline. CDR3 size: 14 residues. The V gene lost 0 bases and the J gene lost 3 bases, with 9 bases spanning the gap. The CDR3 sequence is CASSQDGRIYEQYF. In DNA form, the CDR3 reads TGTGCCAGCAGCCAAGATGGCAGGATCTACGAGCAGTACTTC.

This clone is categorized as medium-sized (0.01 to 0.1%). The CDR3: CASSIRSTGSYEQYF. Written as DNA, the CDR3 is TGTGCCAGTAGCATTAGGAGTACGGGATCCTACGAGCAGTACTTC. This chain uses TRBV19 with TRBJ2-7; tentatively, D is TRBD2 (5 bases). Looked up from germline, CDR1 is LNHDA and CDR2 is SQIVND (reference sequence). Trimming stripped 6 bases from V and 1 base from J, with 16 bases between. The CDR3 contains 15 residues.

The chain uses TRBV5-1 and TRBJ1-3, with 7 bases fitting TRBD1. CDR1 and CDR2 from the germline V gene are SGHRS and YFSETQ. The CDR3 spans 15 residues. Trimming removed 0 bases from V and 2 bases from J; junction bases left unmatched: 2. CDR3 nucleotide sequence: TGCGCCAGCAGCTTGGACCAGGGGGCTGGAAACACCATATATTTT. Amino acid sequence: CASSLDQGAGNTIYF.

V is TRBV27 and J is TRBJ2-1; 10 bases map to TRBD2. This CDR3 contains 14 residues. CDR1 is MNHEY, CDR2 SMNVEV, per germline (reference sequence). V gave up 5 bases and J gave up 8 bases; unmatched junction bases: 6. CDR3: CASSTTSGTDEQFF. CDR3 coding DNA: TGTGCCAGCAGTACCACTAGCGGGACCGATGAGCAGTTCTTC.